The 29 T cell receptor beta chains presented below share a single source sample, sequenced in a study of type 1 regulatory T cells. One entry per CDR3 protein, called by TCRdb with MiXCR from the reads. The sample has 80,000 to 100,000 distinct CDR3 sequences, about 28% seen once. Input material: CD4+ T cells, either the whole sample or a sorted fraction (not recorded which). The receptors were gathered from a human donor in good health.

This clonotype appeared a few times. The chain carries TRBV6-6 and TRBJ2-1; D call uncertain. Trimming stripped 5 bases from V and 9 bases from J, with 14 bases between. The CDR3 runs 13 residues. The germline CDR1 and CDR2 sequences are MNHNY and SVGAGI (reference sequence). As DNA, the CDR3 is TGTGCCAGCAGTACATGGGGTTACGGTGAGCAGTTCTTC. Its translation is CASSTWGYGEQFF.

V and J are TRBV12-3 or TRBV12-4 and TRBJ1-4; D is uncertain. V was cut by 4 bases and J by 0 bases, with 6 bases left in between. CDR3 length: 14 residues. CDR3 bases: TGTGCCAGCAGTTGGGGTGCAACTAATGAAAAACTGTTTTTT. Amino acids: CASSWGATNEKLFF.

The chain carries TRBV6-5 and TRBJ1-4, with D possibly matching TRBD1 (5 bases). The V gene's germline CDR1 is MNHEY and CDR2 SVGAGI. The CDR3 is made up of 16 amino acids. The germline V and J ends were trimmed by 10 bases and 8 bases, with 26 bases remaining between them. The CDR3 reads CATGDPGLPYLEKLFF. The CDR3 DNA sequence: TGTGCCACCGGCGACCCAGGGCTACCGTACTTAGAAAAACTGTTTTTT.

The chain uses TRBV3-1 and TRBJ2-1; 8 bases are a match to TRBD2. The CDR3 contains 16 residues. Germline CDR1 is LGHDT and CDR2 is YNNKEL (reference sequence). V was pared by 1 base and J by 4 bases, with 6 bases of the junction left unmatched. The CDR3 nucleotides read TGTGCCAGCAGCCAAGGGCTAGCGGGTGGATACAATGAGCAGTTCTTC. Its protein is CASSQGLAGGYNEQFF.

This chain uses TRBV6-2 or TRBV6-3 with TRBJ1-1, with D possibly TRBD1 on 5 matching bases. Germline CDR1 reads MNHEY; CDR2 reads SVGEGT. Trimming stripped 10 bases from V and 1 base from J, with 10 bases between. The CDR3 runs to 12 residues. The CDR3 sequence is CATGESNTEAFF. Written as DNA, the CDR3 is TGTGCCACGGGGGAGTCGAACACTGAAGCTTTCTTT.

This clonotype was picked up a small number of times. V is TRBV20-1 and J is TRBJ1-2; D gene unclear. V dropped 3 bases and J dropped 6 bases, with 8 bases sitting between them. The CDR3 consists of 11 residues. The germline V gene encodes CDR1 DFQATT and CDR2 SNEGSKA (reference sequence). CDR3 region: CSASVGNGYTF. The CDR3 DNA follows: TGCAGTGCTAGTGTTGGTAATGGCTACACCTTC.

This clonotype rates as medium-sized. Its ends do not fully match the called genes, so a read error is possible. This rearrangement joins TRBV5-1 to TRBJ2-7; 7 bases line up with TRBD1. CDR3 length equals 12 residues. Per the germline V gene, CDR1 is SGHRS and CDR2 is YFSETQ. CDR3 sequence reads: CASSRDSYEQYF. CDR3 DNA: TGTGCCAGCAGCCGGGACAGCTACGAGCAGTACTTC.

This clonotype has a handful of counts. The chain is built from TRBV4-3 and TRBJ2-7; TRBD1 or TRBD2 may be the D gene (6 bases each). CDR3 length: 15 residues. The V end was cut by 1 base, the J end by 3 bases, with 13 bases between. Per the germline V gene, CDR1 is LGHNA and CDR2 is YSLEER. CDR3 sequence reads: CASSQAVGGHYEQYF. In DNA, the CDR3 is TGCGCCAGCAGCCAAGCCGTCGGGGGCCACTACGAGCAGTACTTC.

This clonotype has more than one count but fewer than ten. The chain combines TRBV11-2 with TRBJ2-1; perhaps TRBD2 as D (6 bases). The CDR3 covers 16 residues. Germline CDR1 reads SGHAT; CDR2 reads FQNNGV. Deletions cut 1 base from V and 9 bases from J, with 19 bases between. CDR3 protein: CASSLALRRREREQFF. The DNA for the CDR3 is TGTGCCAGCAGCTTAGCCCTAAGGAGGCGGGAACGTGAGCAGTTCTTC.

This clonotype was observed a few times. The CDR3 region is CATSRDGGRLAELLRNEQYF. DNA for the CDR3: TGTGCCACCAGCAGGGACGGGGGTAGACTAGCGGAGCTCCTTCGGAACGAGCAGTACTTC. V usage is TRBV15 and J usage is TRBJ2-7; TRBD2 matches 9 bases. Germline CDR1 is LNHNV and CDR2 is YYDKDF (reference sequence). The V gene end was trimmed by 3 bases and the J gene end by 5 bases; junction bases not matched to a gene: 23. This CDR3 is 20 amino acids long.

The CDR3 loop reads CASRRAGGTGELFF. In DNA form, the CDR3 reads TGTGCCAGCAGAAGGGCAGGGGGAACCGGGGAGCTGTTTTTT. V usage is TRBV12-3 or TRBV12-4 and J usage is TRBJ2-2, with TRBD1 identical over 7 bases. Trimming removed 6 bases from V and 5 bases from J; junction bases left unmatched: 6. The CDR3 spans 14 residues.

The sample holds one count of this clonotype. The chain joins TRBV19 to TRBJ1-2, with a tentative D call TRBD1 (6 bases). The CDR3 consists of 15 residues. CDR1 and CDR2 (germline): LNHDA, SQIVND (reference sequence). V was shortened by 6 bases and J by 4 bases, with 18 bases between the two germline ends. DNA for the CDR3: TGTGCCAGTAGGGCGGGGGCCAGGGAAGGCTATGGCTACACCTTC. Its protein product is CASRAGAREGYGYTF. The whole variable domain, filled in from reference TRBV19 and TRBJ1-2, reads DGGITQSPKYLFRKEGQNVTLSCEQNLNHDAMYWYRQDPGQGLRLIYYSQIVNDFQKGDIAEGYSVSREKKESFPLTVTSAQKNPTAFYLCASRAGAREGYGYTFGSGTRLTVV.

CDR3 region: CASSLGDARAYNEQFF. CDR3 bases: TGTGCCAGCAGCCTAGGGGACGCCCGAGCCTACAATGAGCAGTTCTTC. The chain carries TRBV12-3 or TRBV12-4 and TRBJ2-1; either TRBD1 or TRBD2 may fit D (5 bases each). Trimming left V 6 bases short and J 2 bases short, with 17 bases between. The CDR3 sequence is 16 residues long.

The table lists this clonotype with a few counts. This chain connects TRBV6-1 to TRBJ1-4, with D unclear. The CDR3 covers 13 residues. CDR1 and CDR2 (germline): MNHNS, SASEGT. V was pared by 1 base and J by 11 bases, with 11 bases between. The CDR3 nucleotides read TGTGCCAGCAGTGAAGACCCTACTTGGAAACTGTTTTTT. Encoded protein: CASSEDPTWKLFF.

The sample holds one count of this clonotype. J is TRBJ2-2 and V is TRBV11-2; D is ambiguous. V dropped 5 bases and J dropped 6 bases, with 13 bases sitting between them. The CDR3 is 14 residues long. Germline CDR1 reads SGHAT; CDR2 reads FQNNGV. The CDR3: CASSESHMSGELFF. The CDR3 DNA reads TGTGCCAGCAGCGAAAGTCATATGTCCGGGGAGCTGTTTTTT.

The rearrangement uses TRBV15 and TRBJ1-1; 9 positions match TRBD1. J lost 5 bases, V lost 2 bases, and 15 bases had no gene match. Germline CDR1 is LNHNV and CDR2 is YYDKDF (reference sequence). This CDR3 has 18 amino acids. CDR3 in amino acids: CATSRQGTGRRLRTEAFF. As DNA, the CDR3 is TGTGCCACCAGCAGACAAGGGACAGGGCGGAGGCTGCGGACTGAAGCTTTCTTT. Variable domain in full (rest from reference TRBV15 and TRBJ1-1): DAMVIQNPRYQVTQFGKPVTLSCSQTLNHNVMYWYQQKSSQAPKLLFHYYDKDFNNEADTPDNFQSRRPNTSFCFLDIRSPGLGDTAMYLCATSRQGTGRRLRTEAFFGQGTRLTVV.

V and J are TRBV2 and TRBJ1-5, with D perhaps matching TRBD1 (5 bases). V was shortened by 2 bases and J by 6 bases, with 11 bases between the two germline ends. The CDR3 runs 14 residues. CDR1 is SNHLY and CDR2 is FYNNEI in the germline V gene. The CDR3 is CASSELGEVQPQHF. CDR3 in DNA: TGTGCCAGCAGTGAATTGGGGGAGGTTCAGCCCCAGCATTTT.

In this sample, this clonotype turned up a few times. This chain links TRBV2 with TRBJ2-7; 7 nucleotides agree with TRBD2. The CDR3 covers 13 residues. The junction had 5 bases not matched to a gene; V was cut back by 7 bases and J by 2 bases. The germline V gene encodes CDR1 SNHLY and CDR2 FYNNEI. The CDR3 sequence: CASNRLAAYEQYF. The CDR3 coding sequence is TGTGCCAGCAACCGACTAGCAGCCTACGAGCAGTACTTC.

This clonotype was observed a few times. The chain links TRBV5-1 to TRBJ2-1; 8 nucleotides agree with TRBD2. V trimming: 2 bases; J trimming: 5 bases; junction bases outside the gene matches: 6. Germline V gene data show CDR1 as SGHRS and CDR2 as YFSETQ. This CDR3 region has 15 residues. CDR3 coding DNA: TGCGCCAGCAGCTTAAGCGGGAGTAGTGACAATGAGCAGTTCTTC. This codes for CASSLSGSSDNEQFF.

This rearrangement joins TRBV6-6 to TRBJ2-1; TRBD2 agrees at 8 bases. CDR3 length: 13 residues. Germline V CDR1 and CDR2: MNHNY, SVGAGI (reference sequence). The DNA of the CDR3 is TGTACGGCGGGAGCGGGAGACTACAATGAGCAGTTCTTC. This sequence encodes CTAGAGDYNEQFF.

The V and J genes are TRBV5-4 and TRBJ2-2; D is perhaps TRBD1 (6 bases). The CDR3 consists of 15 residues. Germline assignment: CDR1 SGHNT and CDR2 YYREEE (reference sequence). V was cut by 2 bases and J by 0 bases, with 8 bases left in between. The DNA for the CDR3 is TGTGCCAGCAGCTTTGGGGACACGAACACCGGGGAGCTGTTTTTT. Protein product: CASSFGDTNTGELFF.

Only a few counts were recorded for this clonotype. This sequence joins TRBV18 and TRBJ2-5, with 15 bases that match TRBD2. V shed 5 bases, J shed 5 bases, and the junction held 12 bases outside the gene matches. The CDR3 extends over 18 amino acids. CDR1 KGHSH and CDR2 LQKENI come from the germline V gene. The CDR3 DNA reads TGTGCCAGCTCAAGTCCCGGGACTAGCGGGAGGCGTATTGAGACCCAGTACTTC. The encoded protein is CASSSPGTSGRRIETQYF.

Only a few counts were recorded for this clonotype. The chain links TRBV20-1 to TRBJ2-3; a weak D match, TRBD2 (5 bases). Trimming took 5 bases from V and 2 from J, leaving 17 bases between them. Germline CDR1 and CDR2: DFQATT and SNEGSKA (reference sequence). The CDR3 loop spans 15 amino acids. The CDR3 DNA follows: TGCAGTGCTCCGCCCGGCAAGACTAACACAGATACGCAGTATTTT. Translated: CSAPPGKTNTDTQYF.

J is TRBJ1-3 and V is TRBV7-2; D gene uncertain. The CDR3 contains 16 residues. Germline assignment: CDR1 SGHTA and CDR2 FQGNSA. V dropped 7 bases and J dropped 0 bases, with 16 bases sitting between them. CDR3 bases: TGTGCCAGCACCCCGGATTCAGGAGGCTCTGGAAACACCATATATTTT. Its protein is CASTPDSGGSGNTIYF.

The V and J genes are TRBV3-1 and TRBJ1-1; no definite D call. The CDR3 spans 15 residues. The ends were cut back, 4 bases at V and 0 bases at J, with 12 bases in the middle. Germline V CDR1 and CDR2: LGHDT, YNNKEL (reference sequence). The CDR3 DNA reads TGTGCCAGCAGCCCCACGGGGAAGATGAACACTGAAGCTTTCTTT. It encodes CASSPTGKMNTEAFF. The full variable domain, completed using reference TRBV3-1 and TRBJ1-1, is DTAVSQTPKYLVTQMGNDKSIKCEQNLGHDTMYWYKQDSKKFLKIMFSYNNKELIINETVPNRFSPKSPDKAHLNLHINSLELGDSAVYFCASSPTGKMNTEAFFGQGTRLTVV.

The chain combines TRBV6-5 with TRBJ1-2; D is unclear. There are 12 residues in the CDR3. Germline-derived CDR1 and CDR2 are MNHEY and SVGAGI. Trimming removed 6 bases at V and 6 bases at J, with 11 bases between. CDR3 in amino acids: CASSPAGNGYTF. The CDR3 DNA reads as TGTGCCAGCAGCCCCGCAGGCAATGGCTACACCTTC.

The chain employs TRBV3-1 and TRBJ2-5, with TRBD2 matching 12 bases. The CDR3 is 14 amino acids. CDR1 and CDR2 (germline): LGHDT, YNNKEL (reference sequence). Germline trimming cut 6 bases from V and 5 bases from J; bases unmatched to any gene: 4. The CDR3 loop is CASRQTSGSETQYF. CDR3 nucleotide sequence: TGTGCCAGCAGACAGACTAGCGGGAGCGAGACCCAGTACTTC.

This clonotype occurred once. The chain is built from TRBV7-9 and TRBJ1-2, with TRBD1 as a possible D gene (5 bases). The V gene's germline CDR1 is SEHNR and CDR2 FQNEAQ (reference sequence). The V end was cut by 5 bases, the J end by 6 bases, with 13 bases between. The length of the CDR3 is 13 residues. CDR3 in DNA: TGTGCCAGCAGCGCACCCTGGGACCATGGCTACACCTTC. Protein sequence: CASSAPWDHGYTF.

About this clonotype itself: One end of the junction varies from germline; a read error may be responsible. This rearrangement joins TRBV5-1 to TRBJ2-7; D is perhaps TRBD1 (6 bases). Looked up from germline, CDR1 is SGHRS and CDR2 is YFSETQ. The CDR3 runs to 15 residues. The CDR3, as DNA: TGCGCCAGCAGTTTGGTAGGTCAGGGGTCCCACGAGCAGTACTTC. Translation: CASSLVGQGSHEQYF.